This passage covers 20 T cell receptor beta chains from one sample sequenced in a study of graft-versus-host responses after intestinal transplantation. No antigens are known for them. Sequenced by immunoSEQ multiplex PCR; TCRdb stores in-frame clones only, minus some. The sample consists of some 93,000 clones, roughly nine tenths of them appearing once. The material sequenced was unstimulated CD8+ T cells sorted from spleen or lymph node cells, taken before intestinal transplant. Receptors were obtained from a human donor who received an intestinal transplant.

This chain uses TRBV7-9 with TRBJ1-2, with a possible D match to TRBD1 (5 bases). The germline CDR1 and CDR2 sequences are SEHNR and FQNEAQ (reference sequence). The CDR3 sequence is 15 residues long. V gave up 1 base and J gave up 6 bases, with 15 bases separating them. DNA of the CDR3: TGTGCCAGCAGCTTAGGGGGGGTCGGGGAAAATGGCTACACCTTC. It encodes CASSLGGVGENGYTF. The complete variable domain, with remaining parts taken from reference TRBV7-9 and TRBJ1-2, reads DTGVSQNPRHKITKRGQNVTFRCDPISEHNRLYWYRQTLGQGPEFLTYFQNEAQLEKSRLLSDRFSAERPKGSFSTLEIQRTEQGDSAMYLCASSLGGVGENGYTFGSGTRLTVV.

The gene calls are TRBV6-5 and TRBJ2-1, with D possibly TRBD1 on 5 matching bases. V was shortened by 5 bases and J by 13 bases, with 18 bases between the two germline ends. This CDR3 is 13 amino acids long. Germline V lookup: CDR1 MNHEY, CDR2 SVGAGI. CDR3 region: CASSPQPLQGQFF. The CDR3 bases are TGTGCCAGCAGTCCACAACCTCTCCAGGGTCAGTTCTTC.

The gene calls are TRBV11-2 and TRBJ2-3, with a weak D call TRBD2 (5 bases). The CDR3 spans 17 residues. The ends were cut back, 5 bases at V and 1 base at J, with 19 bases in the middle. Germline CDR1 and CDR2: SGHAT and FQNNGV. In DNA, the CDR3 is TGTGCCAGCAGCATGTTATATAGCGCACCCCGCACAGATACGCAGTATTTT. Its translation: CASSMLYSAPRTDTQYF.

The chain couples TRBV7-9 to TRBJ1-2; D ambiguous. This CDR3 is 13 amino acids long. Germline lookup yields CDR1 SEHNR and CDR2 FQNEAQ (reference sequence). Trimming cost V 5 bases and J 2 bases, with 9 bases left between them. For the CDR3, the DNA is TGTGCCAGCAGCCCAGACAAGAACTATGGCTACACCTTC. Amino acid sequence: CASSPDKNYGYTF.

The rearrangement joins TRBV4-3 to TRBJ1-1; D not certain. Trimming shortened V by 6 bases and J by 2 bases, and 10 bases separated the two germline ends. CDR1 and CDR2 from the germline V gene are LGHNA and YSLEER. The length of the CDR3 is 13 residues. CDR3 coding DNA: TGCGCCAGCAGGGAACGGAGCAACACTGAAGCTTTCTTT. Translating it yields CASRERSNTEAFF.

This clone was found once. The chain employs TRBV6-6 and TRBJ1-1, with 7 bases matching TRBD1. The junction had 11 bases not matched to a gene; V was cut back by 6 bases and J by 4 bases. This CDR3 spans 15 amino acids. Per germline, CDR1 MNHNY and CDR2 SVGAGI (reference sequence). Written as DNA, the CDR3 is TGTGCCAGCAGCCTACAGCCGCAGGGGGTCACTGAAGCTTTCTTT. This translates into CASSLQPQGVTEAFF.

The rearrangement links TRBV30 to TRBJ2-6; D is uncertain. The V and J ends lost 2 bases and 1 base respectively, with 6 bases between them. Germline V CDR1 and CDR2: GTSNPN, SVGIG (reference sequence). The CDR3 consists of 14 residues. The CDR3 nucleotides read TGTGCCTGGAGTCTATATTCTGGGGCCAACGTCCTGACTTTC. Its protein is CAWSLYSGANVLTF.

This chain uses TRBV6-5 with TRBJ1-2; 9 bases are a match to TRBD1. Trimming at V came to 11 bases and at J to 2 bases, leaving 6 bases not matched to a gene. This CDR3 has 13 amino acids. The germline V gene encodes CDR1 MNHEY and CDR2 SVGAGI. The CDR3 DNA follows: TGTGCCTGCCGGGACAGGGAAAACTATGGCTACACCTTC. Translation gives CACRDRENYGYTF.

Of note for this clone: One end of the junction fails to match germline, which may point to a read error. This rearrangement joins TRBV11-2 to TRBJ2-5; D call uncertain. Germline loops: CDR1 SGHAT, CDR2 FQNNGV. The CDR3 totals 15 residues. The CDR3 DNA is TGTGCCAGCACCTTAATCTACGCCGGTCAAGAGACCCAGTACTTC. Translation: CASTLIYAGQETQYF.

The chain combines TRBV27 with TRBJ2-2, with TRBD1 identical over 10 bases. CDR3 length: 15 residues. CDR1 and CDR2 from the germline V gene are MNHEY and SMNVEV (reference sequence). The junction had 5 bases not matched to a gene; V was cut back by 3 bases and J by 7 bases. For the CDR3, the DNA is TGTGCCAGCAGTTTCGAGACAGGGGGCGGCGGGGAGCTGTTTTTT. This encodes CASSFETGGGGELFF.

The chain employs TRBV6-5 and TRBJ2-7, with D perhaps matching TRBD2 (7 bases). Germline CDR1 is MNHEY and CDR2 is SVGAGI. The CDR3 runs to 13 residues. The V and J ends lost 6 bases and 2 bases respectively, with 11 bases between them. This CDR3 is CASSPGGPYEQYF. In DNA form, the CDR3 reads TGTGCCAGCAGCCCCGGGGGGCCCTACGAGCAGTACTTC.

The chain is built from TRBV5-6 and TRBJ2-1; 9 bases are shared with TRBD2. This CDR3 has 18 residues. From germline, CDR1 is SGHDT and CDR2 YYEEEE. The V and J ends lost 2 bases and 0 bases, in that order; junction bases with no gene match: 9. The CDR3 spells CASSFTVSGSLSYNEQFF. The CDR3 DNA is TGTGCCAGCAGCTTCACGGTTAGCGGGAGTCTCTCCTACAATGAGCAGTTCTTC.

The count of this clone is one. The chain recombines TRBV9 with TRBJ2-1; the D gene is possibly TRBD2 (6 bases). CDR1 and CDR2 (germline): SGDLS, YYNGEE. Trimming removed 0 bases from V and 7 bases from J, with 11 bases in between. The length of the CDR3 is 14 residues. CDR3 sequence (DNA): TGTGCCAGCAGCGTAGCGGGAGAGGGAAATGAGCAGTTCTTC. Translation gives CASSVAGEGNEQFF.

The rearrangement uses TRBV7-9 and TRBJ1-1; 8 positions agree with TRBD1. The germline V gene encodes CDR1 SEHNR and CDR2 FQNEAQ (reference sequence). The CDR3 runs to 12 residues. V lost 5 bases to trimming and J lost 9 bases; unmatched junction nucleotides: 5. CDR3 DNA sequence: TGTGCCAGCAGCCAAGCAGGGGGCAAAGCTTTCTTT. Translation: CASSQAGGKAFF.

The chain uses TRBV6-5 and TRBJ2-7, with TRBD2 as a possible D gene (5 bases). The germline V and J ends were trimmed by 6 bases and 5 bases, with 14 bases remaining between them. The CDR3 covers 13 residues. CDR1 is MNHEY, CDR2 SVGAGI, per germline. The CDR3 here is CASSLGIGDEQYF. The CDR3 region has the DNA TGTGCCAGCAGCTTAGGGATCGGGGACGAGCAGTACTTC.

This chain uses TRBV7-9 with TRBJ2-7, with 9 bases aligning to TRBD1. Germline V gene sequence: CDR1 SEHNR, CDR2 FQNEAQ (reference sequence). The trim removed 0 bases at V and 3 bases at J, leaving 3 bases unmatched. The CDR3 is made up of 15 amino acids. CDR3 in amino acids: CASSLAVTGGYEQYF. The CDR3 region has the DNA TGTGCCAGCAGCTTAGCTGTGACAGGGGGCTACGAGCAGTACTTC. Full variable domain (rest looked up from reference TRBV7-9 and TRBJ2-7): DTGVSQNPRHKITKRGQNVTFRCDPISEHNRLYWYRQTLGQGPEFLTYFQNEAQLEKSRLLSDRFSAERPKGSFSTLEIQRTEQGDSAMYLCASSLAVTGGYEQYFGPGTRLTVT.

The chain has TRBV30 and TRBJ1-2; TRBD1 matches at 10 bases. The germline CDR1 and CDR2 sequences are GTSNPN and SVGIG (reference sequence). The CDR3 length is 13 residues. Trimming removed 0 bases from V and 6 bases from J; junction bases left unmatched: 1. The CDR3 DNA sequence: TGTGCCTGGAGTGTAGGGACAGGGGATGGCTACACCTTC. Its protein product is CAWSVGTGDGYTF.

The chain carries TRBV4-1 and TRBJ2-1; the D gene is possibly TRBD2 (5 bases). The V gene lost 5 bases and the J gene lost 9 bases, with 17 bases spanning the gap. Germline V gives CDR1 MGHRA, CDR2 YSYEKL. The CDR3 loop spans 14 amino acids. The CDR3 sequence: CASSERALAGEQFF. The CDR3 region has the DNA TGCGCCAGCAGCGAAAGGGCTCTCGCGGGTGAGCAGTTCTTC.

In this sample, this clone turned up once. The chain uses TRBV4-1 and TRBJ1-6, with D perhaps matching TRBD1 (6 bases). The CDR3 sequence is 16 residues long. Between the trimmed V and J ends, which lost 1 base and 4 bases, there was a span of 11 bases. Germline-derived CDR1 and CDR2 are MGHRA and YSYEKL. The CDR3 sequence is CASSQVGQTYNSPLHF. In nucleotides, the CDR3 is TGCGCCAGCAGCCAAGTCGGACAGACTTATAATTCACCCCTCCACTTT.

The chain links TRBV4-1 to TRBJ1-4; no firm D call. CDR1 and CDR2 from the germline V gene are MGHRA and YSYEKL. The length of the CDR3 is 15 residues. V was shortened by 1 base and J by 3 bases, with 9 bases between the two germline ends. The CDR3, as DNA: TGCGCCAGCAGCCAAGTAGAGGTCCCTAATGAAAAACTGTTTTTT. Translation gives CASSQVEVPNEKLFF.